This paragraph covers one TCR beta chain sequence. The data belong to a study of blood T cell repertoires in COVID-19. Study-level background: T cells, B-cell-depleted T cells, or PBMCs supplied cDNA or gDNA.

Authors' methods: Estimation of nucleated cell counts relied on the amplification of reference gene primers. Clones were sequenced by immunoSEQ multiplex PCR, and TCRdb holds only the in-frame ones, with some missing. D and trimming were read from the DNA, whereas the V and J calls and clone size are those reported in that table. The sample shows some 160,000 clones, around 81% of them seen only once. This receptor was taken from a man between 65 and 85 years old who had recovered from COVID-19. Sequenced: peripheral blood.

The DNA for the CDR3 is TGCGCCAGCAGCCAACGGGAGGGGGCGGAATATGGCTACACCTTC. Translated, it gives CASSQREGAEYGYTF. This sequence joins TRBV4-1 and TRBJ1-2, with 7 positions matching TRBD1. The CDR3 runs to 15 residues. After removal of 2 bases from V and 5 bases from J, the junction contained 8 bases not matched to a gene. Germline V CDR1 and CDR2: MGHRA, YSYEKL.